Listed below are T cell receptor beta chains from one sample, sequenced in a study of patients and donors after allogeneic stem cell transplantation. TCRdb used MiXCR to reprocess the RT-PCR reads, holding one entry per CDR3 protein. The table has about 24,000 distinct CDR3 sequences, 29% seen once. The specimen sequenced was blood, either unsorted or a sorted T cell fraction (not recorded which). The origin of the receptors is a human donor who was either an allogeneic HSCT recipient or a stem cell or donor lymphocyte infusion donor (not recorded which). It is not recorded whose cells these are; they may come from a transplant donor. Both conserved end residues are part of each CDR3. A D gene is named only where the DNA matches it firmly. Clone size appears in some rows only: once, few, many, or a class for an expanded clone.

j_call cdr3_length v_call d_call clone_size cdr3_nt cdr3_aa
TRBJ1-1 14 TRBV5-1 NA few TGCGCCAGCAGCCCTACAGGGTTTTTAACTGAAGCTTTCTTT CASSPTGFLTEAFF
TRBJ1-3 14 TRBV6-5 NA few TGTGCCAGCAGTCGAGGGGCCTCTGGAAACACCATATATTTT CASSRGASGNTIYF
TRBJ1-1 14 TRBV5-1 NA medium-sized TGCGCCAGCAGCTCCTACGGTTTGAACACTGAAGCTTTCTTT CASSSYGLNTEAFF
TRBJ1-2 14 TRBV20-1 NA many TGCAGTGCTAGAATCGGTTTTGATGGGTATGGCTACACCTTC CSARIGFDGYGYTF
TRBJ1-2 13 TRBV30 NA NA TGTGCCCTGTCCTTGCCGGGGCTTCGTGGCTACACCTTC CALSLPGLRGYTF
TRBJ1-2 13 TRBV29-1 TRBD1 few TGCAGCGCCATAAGGGGACAGGGGAATGGCTACACCTTC CSAIRGQGNGYTF
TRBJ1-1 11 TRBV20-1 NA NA TGCAGTGCTAGTAAGGGCGCTGAAGCTTTCTTT CSASKGAEAFF
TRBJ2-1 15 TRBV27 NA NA TGTGCCAGCAGTTTCCGGGGAGTATCCTACAATGAGCAGTTCTTC CASSFRGVSYNEQFF
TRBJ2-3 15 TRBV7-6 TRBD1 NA TGTGCCAGCAGCAAATTGGGACAGGGGTCAGATACGCAGTATTTT CASSKLGQGSDTQYF
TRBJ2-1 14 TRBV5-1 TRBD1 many TGCGCCAGCAGAAAGACAGGGGGCGGGAATGAGCAGTTCTTC CASRKTGGGNEQFF
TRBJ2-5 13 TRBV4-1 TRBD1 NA TGCGCCAGCAGCCAGGGACAGCAAGAGACCCAGTACTTC CASSQGQQETQYF
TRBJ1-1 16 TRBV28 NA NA TGTGCCAGCAGTTCCTACTTTAGGACGGGGAACACTGAAGCTTTCTTT CASSSYFRTGNTEAFF
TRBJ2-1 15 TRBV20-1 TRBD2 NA TGCAGTGCTAGCCGTAGCGGGGGCTACAACAATGAGCAGTTCTTC CSASRSGGYNNEQFF
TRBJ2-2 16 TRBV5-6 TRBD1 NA TGTGCCAGCAGATGGGACAGGGGCCTTAACACCGGGGAGCTGTTTTTT CASRWDRGLNTGELFF
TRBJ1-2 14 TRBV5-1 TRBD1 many TGCGCCAGCAGCCTCCGGGACAGGAACTATGGCTACACCTTC CASSLRDRNYGYTF
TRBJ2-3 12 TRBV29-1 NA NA TGCAGCGTTGAGGTGGTGACAGATACGCAGTATTTT CSVEVVTDTQYF
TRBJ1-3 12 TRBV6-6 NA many TGTGCCAGCGCTTCGGTGGGAAACACCATATATTTT CASASVGNTIYF
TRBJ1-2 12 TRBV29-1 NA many TGCAGCGTTGAACGGCAGGGAAATGGCTACACCTTC CSVERQGNGYTF
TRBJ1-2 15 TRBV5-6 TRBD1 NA TGTGCCAGCAGCTTACCTACAGGGGTAAATTATGGCTACACCTTC CASSLPTGVNYGYTF
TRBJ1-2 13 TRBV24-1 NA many TGTGCCACCAGTGATACCCACAGCTATGGCTACACCTTC CATSDTHSYGYTF
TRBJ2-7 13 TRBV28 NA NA TGTGCCAGCAGTCCGACAGGACCCTACGAGCAGTACTTC CASSPTGPYEQYF
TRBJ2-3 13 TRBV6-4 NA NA TGTGCCAGCACCGCCAGTAGCACAGATACGCAGTATTTT CASTASSTDTQYF
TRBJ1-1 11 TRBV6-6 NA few TGTGCCAGCAGTTGGGACACTGAAGCTTTCTTT CASSWDTEAFF
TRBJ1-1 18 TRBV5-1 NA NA TGCGCCAGCAGCTTGGCCCTAAGCCCATATCTGGAGGGCACTGAAGCTTCCTTT CASSLALSPYLEGTEASF
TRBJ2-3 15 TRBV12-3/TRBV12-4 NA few TGTGCCAGCAGTTTAGTTCGCCCAGGCACAGATACGCAGTATTTT CASSLVRPGTDTQYF
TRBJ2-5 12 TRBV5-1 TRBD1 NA TGCGCCAGCAGCCAGGACAGGGAGACCCAGTACTTC CASSQDRETQYF
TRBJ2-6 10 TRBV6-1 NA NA TGTGCCAGCAGTGCGGGGTACCTGACTTTC CASSAGYLTF
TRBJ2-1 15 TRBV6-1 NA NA TGTGCCAGCAGTTACCGACAGCCCTGGCAGGGTGAGCAGTTCTTC CASSYRQPWQGEQFF
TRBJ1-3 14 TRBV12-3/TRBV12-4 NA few TGTGCCAGCAGTTTTTGGACCCATGGAAACACCATATATTTT CASSFWTHGNTIYF
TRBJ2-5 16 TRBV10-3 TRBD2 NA TGTGCCACCTCTCGGACTAGCGGGGGGGCCCAAGAGACCCAGTACTTC CATSRTSGGAQETQYF
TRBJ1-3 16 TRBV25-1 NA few TGTGCCAGCAGTGCCCGGGGAGGGATCTCTGGAAACACCATATATTTT CASSARGGISGNTIYF
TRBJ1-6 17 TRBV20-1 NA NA TGCAGTGCTAGAGATGGGGAGGGGGTACGGGAGAGTTCACCCCTCCACTTT CSARDGEGVRESSPLHF
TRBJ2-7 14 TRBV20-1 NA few TGCAGTGCTAGAATCCTAGTGGGACCCTACGAGCAGTACTTC CSARILVGPYEQYF
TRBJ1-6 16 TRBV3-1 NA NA TGTGCCAGCAGCCCGTTGTTCAGCCTGAGTAATTCACCCCTCCACTTT CASSPLFSLSNSPLHF
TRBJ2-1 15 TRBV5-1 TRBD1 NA TGCGCCAGCAGCTCTCGGACAGGAAGCGACAATGAGCAGTTCTTC CASSSRTGSDNEQFF
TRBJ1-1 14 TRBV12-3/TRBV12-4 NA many TGTGCCAGCAGTTTGTGGGGCGGAGGAACTGAAGCTTTCTTT CASSLWGGGTEAFF
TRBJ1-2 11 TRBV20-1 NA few TGCAGTGCTGCCCAGACTAAGGGCTACACCTTC CSAAQTKGYTF
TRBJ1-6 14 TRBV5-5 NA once TGTGCCAGCAGCTTCTCGACAGGATCCTCACCCCTCCACTTT CASSFSTGSSPLHF
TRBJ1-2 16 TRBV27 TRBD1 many TGTGCCAGCAGTTCCGGGACAGGGGGCTGGGACTATGGCTACACCTTC CASSSGTGGWDYGYTF
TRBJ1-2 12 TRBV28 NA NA TGTGCCAGCAGTCCCCCCTCGGTGGGCTACACCTTC CASSPPSVGYTF